Reported below is one TCR beta chain. TCRdb fed the 5' RACE reads into MiXCR, producing one record per CDR3 protein. The sample includes some 340,000 distinct CDR3 sequences, over 10% seen only once; the top ten take about 22%. This CDR3 region has 14 residues. V shed 3 bases and J 7 bases; nucleotides not matched to a gene: 3. Germline values: CDR1 SGHRS, CDR2 YFSETQ. The data were taken from a study of T-cell memory formation after mild COVID-19. The specimen sequenced was PBMCs or a T cell subset sorted from them (not recorded which). The J gene is TRBJ1-6, the V gene TRBV5-1, with 8 bases identical to TRBD1. The receptor comes from a man aged 18-30 years who had mild COVID-19 (a few samples of this study predate the infection). Cell type and time point are not known. This chain's CDR3 is CASSSGQENSPLHF. CDR3 in DNA: TGCGCCAGCAGCTCGGGACAGGAGAATTCACCCCTCCACTTT.